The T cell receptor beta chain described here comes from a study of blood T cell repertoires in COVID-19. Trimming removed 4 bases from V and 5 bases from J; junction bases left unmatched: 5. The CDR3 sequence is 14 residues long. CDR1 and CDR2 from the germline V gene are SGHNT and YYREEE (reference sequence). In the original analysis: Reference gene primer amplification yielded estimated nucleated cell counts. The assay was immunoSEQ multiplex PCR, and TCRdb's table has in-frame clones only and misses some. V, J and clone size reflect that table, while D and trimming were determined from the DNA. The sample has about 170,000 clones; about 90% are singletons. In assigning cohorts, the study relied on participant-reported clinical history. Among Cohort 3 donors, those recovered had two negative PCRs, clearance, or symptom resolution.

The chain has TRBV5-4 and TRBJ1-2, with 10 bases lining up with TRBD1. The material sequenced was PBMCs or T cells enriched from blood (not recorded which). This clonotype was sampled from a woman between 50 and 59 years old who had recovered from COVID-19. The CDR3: CASSQGTGEYGYTF. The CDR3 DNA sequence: TGTGCCAGCAGCCAGGGGACAGGGGAGTATGGCTACACCTTC.